These 6 T cell receptor beta chains were sequenced from one sample in a study of T-cell reconstitution after alpha-beta-depleted transplantation in children. Whole-study findings and limits: One year after transplant, T-cell counts and diversity came mostly from newly produced T cells.

Their cognate antigens are unknown. For TCRbeta, the library was prepared with unique molecular identifiers. In TCRdb, the PCR reads were re-called with MiXCR into one record per CDR3 protein. The sample records around 300,000 distinct CDR3 sequences, roughly 7.8% being singletons. The starting material was peripheral blood, obtained 360 days after TCRalphabeta/CD19-depleted stem cell transplant. Every receptor here comes from a female patient between 2 and 15 years old who had a stem cell transplant for Fanconi anemia, so the T cells may come from the graft donor.

The chain is built from TRBV7-2 and TRBJ1-2; D call uncertain. V was shortened by 4 bases and J by 2 bases, with 11 bases between the two germline ends. This CDR3 comprises 14 residues. Germline V CDR1 and CDR2: SGHTA, FQGNSA. This CDR3 is CASSSGLYNYGYTF. The CDR3 DNA sequence: TGTGCCAGCAGCTCCGGGCTGTACAACTATGGCTACACCTTC.

The rearrangement uses TRBV6-2 or TRBV6-3 and TRBJ2-3; D gene uncertain. Germline values: CDR1 MNHEY, CDR2 SVGEGT. CDR3 length: 13 amino acids. V lost 2 bases and J lost 2, with 5 bases in between. The CDR3 DNA reads as TGTGCCAGCAGTTACACCACCACAGATACGCAGTATTTT. This sequence encodes CASSYTTTDTQYF.

The chain uses TRBV11-2 and TRBJ2-7, with 8 positions matching TRBD2. The CDR3 sequence is 15 residues long. Losses at the gene ends were 4 bases for V and 4 bases for J; bases not matched to a gene: 9. CDR1 is SGHAT, CDR2 FQNNGV, per germline. The CDR3 here is CASSSSGGAEYEQYF. CDR3 nucleotides: TGTGCCAGCAGCTCATCCGGGGGGGCAGAGTACGAGCAGTACTTC.

Many counts were recorded for this clonotype. This rearrangement joins TRBV6-5 to TRBJ2-1, with D tentatively TRBD2 (6 bases). Trimming removed 4 bases at V and 1 base at J, with 17 bases between. Germline CDR1 MNHEY, CDR2 SVGAGI. This CDR3 has 17 amino acids. CDR3 in DNA: TGTGCCAGCAGTTCCCCAGGTCCGGGGGTGTCCTACAATGAGCAGTTCTTC. Protein sequence: CASSSPGPGVSYNEQFF.

This clonotype was found many times. V gene TRBV3-1 combines with J gene TRBJ2-1; D is unresolved. Germline V gene data show CDR1 as LGHDT and CDR2 as YNNKEL (reference sequence). This CDR3 region has 13 residues. V lost 2 bases, J lost 7 bases, and 9 bases lay in between. For the CDR3, the DNA is TGTGCCAGCAGCCAAATTGAAGGAAATGAGCAGTTCTTC. This gives the protein CASSQIEGNEQFF.

This clonotype was counted at least ten times. This chain connects TRBV20-1 to TRBJ2-7; either TRBD1 or TRBD2 may supply D (6 bases each). Germline-derived CDR1 and CDR2 are DFQATT and SNEGSKA (reference sequence). This CDR3 has 11 residues. Trimming removed 7 bases at V and 2 bases at J, with 9 bases between. The CDR3 here is CSGGGPYEQYF. The DNA of the CDR3 is TGCAGTGGAGGGGGGCCCTACGAGCAGTACTTC.